A selection of T cell receptor beta chains follows, all from one sample in a study of beta chain features in type 1 diabetes. Generated by immunoSEQ multiplex PCR, the TCRdb table keeps only in-frame clones and is missing some. The sample consists of hundreds of thousands of clones, 14% of them appearing once. Sequenced material: central memory CD4+ T cells from blood. The receptors stem from a man aged 25-40 years in good health. Both conserved end residues are part of each CDR3. Fields, in order: CDR3 length, clone size, V gene, J gene, D gene, CDR3 DNA, CDR3 protein. A D gene is named only where the DNA matches it firmly. The size entry is marked missing in some rows and otherwise reads once, few, many or a size class.

length: 13
size: many
V: TRBV14
J: TRBJ2-5
D: .
DNA: TGTGCCAGCAGCCAAGTGGGTCAAGAGACCCAGTACTTC
CDR3: CASSQVGQETQYF

length: 16
size: .
V: TRBV28
J: TRBJ2-2
D: TRBD2
DNA: TGTGCCAGCAGTAGAAGCGGGGGCCGGGGCACCGGGGAGCTGTTTTTT
CDR3: CASSRSGGRGTGELFF

length: 13
size: .
V: TRBV5-5
J: TRBJ1-2
D: TRBD1
DNA: TGTGCCAGCAGCTTGAACAGGGGTAACCCTTGGACCTTC
CDR3: CASSLNRGNPWTF

length: 15
size: .
V: TRBV10-3
J: TRBJ2-5
D: .
DNA: TGTGCCATCAGTGACCCGAGGGGGAGCAGAGAGACCCAGTACTTC
CDR3: CAISDPRGSRETQYF

length: 13
size: .
V: TRBV11-2
J: TRBJ1-1
D: .
DNA: TGTGCCAGCAGCTTAGAACGTTACACTGAAGCTTTCTTT
CDR3: CASSLERYTEAFF

length: 17
size: .
V: TRBV4-3
J: TRBJ2-6
D: .
DNA: TGCGCCAGCAGCCAAGAAGGGGGTAGCTCTGGGGCCAACGTCCTGACTTTC
CDR3: CASSQEGGSSGANVLTF

length: 14
size: many
V: TRBV19
J: TRBJ1-5
D: .
DNA: TGTGCCAGTAATAAGGACAGTTCCTATCAGCCCCAGCATTTT
CDR3: CASNKDSSYQPQHF

length: 13
size: .
V: TRBV7-2
J: TRBJ1-2
D: .
DNA: TGTGCCAGCAGCTCGGGCGCTGTTTATGGCTACACCTTC
CDR3: CASSSGAVYGYTF

length: 13
size: .
V: TRBV6-1
J: TRBJ1-5
D: .
DNA: TGTGCCAGCGGGGATTATAGCAATCAGCCCCAGCATTTT
CDR3: CASGDYSNQPQHF

length: 14
size: .
V: TRBV5-1
J: TRBJ2-1
D: TRBD2
DNA: TGTGCCAGCAGCTTGACTAGCGGGGTCAATGAGCAGTTCTTC
CDR3: CASSLTSGVNEQFF

length: 15
size: .
V: TRBV7-9
J: TRBJ2-5
D: .
DNA: TGTGCCAGCAGCCAACCCGGGGGGCGGGAAGAGACCCAGTACTTC
CDR3: CASSQPGGREETQYF

length: 12
size: .
V: TRBV5-1
J: TRBJ1-2
D: .
DNA: TGCGCCAGCAGCTTCGGGGAATATGGCTACACCTTC
CDR3: CASSFGEYGYTF

length: 15
size: .
V: TRBV4-3
J: TRBJ2-1
D: .
DNA: TGCGCCAGCAGCTGGACTCCGGGCGGCTACAATGAGCAGTTCTTC
CDR3: CASSWTPGGYNEQFF

length: 12
size: few
V: TRBV5-6
J: TRBJ2-7
D: .
DNA: TGTGCCAGCAGCTTGGAGCGCACCGAGCAGTACTTC
CDR3: CASSLERTEQYF

length: 15
size: .
V: TRBV9
J: TRBJ2-3
D: .
DNA: TGTGCCAGCAGCCCCCGGGGTTCCTTAGGGGATACGCAGTATTTT
CDR3: CASSPRGSLGDTQYF

length: 15
size: .
V: TRBV10-3
J: TRBJ1-1
D: TRBD1
DNA: TGTGCCATCAGGGCGGACAGGGGGCTCGACACTGAAGCTTTCTTT
CDR3: CAIRADRGLDTEAFF

length: 16
size: .
V: TRBV5-6
J: TRBJ2-5
D: TRBD2
DNA: TGTGCCAGCAGCTTGGCCAGGACTAGGTCGGTTGAGACCCAGTACTTC
CDR3: CASSLARTRSVETQYF

length: 12
size: few
V: TRBV5-4
J: TRBJ1-1
D: .
DNA: TGTGCCAGCAGCTCGACCGGGAATGAAGCTTTCTTT
CDR3: CASSSTGNEAFF

length: 11
size: few
V: TRBV7-8
J: TRBJ2-7
D: .
DNA: TGTGCCAGCAGTCCAGAGACAAAGCAGTACTTC
CDR3: CASSPETKQYF

length: 17
size: many
V: TRBV11-3
J: TRBJ2-1
D: .
DNA: TGTGCCAGCAGCTTAGGAGGTATGGGGGTGACCTACAATGAGCAGTTCTTC
CDR3: CASSLGGMGVTYNEQFF

length: 14
size: .
V: TRBV6-5
J: TRBJ1-2
D: .
DNA: TGTGCCAGCAAAAAGGGTACCGGCAACTATGGCTACACCTTC
CDR3: CASKKGTGNYGYTF

length: 13
size: .
V: TRBV7-2
J: TRBJ2-1
D: TRBD2
DNA: TGTGCCAGCAGCCGGTCGCGGGAGGGTGAGCAGTTCTTC
CDR3: CASSRSREGEQFF

length: 17
size: .
V: TRBV18
J: TRBJ1-4
D: TRBD1
DNA: TGTGCCAGCTCAAGGAGCTTTCCCGGGACAGTTAATGAAAAACTGTTTTTT
CDR3: CASSRSFPGTVNEKLFF

length: 15
size: .
V: TRBV5-1
J: TRBJ2-7
D: TRBD1
DNA: TGCGCCAGCAGTTCCCCGGGACAGTACTCCTACGAGCAGTACTTC
CDR3: CASSSPGQYSYEQYF

length: 20
size: .
V: TRBV4-3
J: TRBJ2-1
D: TRBD2
DNA: TGCGCCAGCAGCCGACAATTAGCGTCGTGGCGGGGGACGGTACTGGCTGAGCAGTTCTTC
CDR3: CASSRQLASWRGTVLAEQFF

length: 13
size: .
V: TRBV18
J: TRBJ1-1
D: .
DNA: TGTGCCAGCTCACCGGTGGGAAAGACTGAAGCTTTCTTT
CDR3: CASSPVGKTEAFF

length: 14
size: .
V: TRBV11-2
J: TRBJ1-1
D: .
DNA: TGTGCCAGCAGCACGGTGACAGTGAACACTGAAGCTTTCTTT
CDR3: CASSTVTVNTEAFF

length: 14
size: many
V: TRBV4-3
J: TRBJ1-1
D: .
DNA: TGCGCCAGCAGCCAACTACAGGGGAACACTGAAGCTTTCTTT
CDR3: CASSQLQGNTEAFF

length: 14
size: .
V: TRBV4-3
J: TRBJ2-3
D: .
DNA: TGCGCCAGCAGCCGTGAAGCGGACACAGATACGCAGTATTTT
CDR3: CASSREADTDTQYF

length: 12
size: .
V: TRBV5-6
J: TRBJ1-1
D: .
DNA: TGTGCCAGCAGCTTGTTTGGGACTGAAGCTTTCTTT
CDR3: CASSLFGTEAFF

length: 12
size: .
V: TRBV11-3
J: TRBJ1-2
D: .
DNA: TGTGCCAGCAGCTTCACAGGGCAGGGCTACACCTTC
CDR3: CASSFTGQGYTF